The clone carrying this TCR beta chain came up once. V lost 5 bases and J lost 2, with 16 bases in between. The CDR3 runs 16 residues. Germline loops: CDR1 PRHDT, CDR2 FYEKMQ (reference sequence). RNA totalling roughly 0.45 to 1 ug underwent reverse transcription with random hexamers. Amplification of TCR beta CDR3 spanned 54 Vbeta and 13 Jbeta via immunoSEQ multiplex PCR. TCRdb passed the immunoSEQ multiplex PCR reads through MiXCR, listing each CDR3 protein once. Of about 53,000 distinct CDR3 sequences listed, 95% are singletons. This sample is drawn from a study of CD8 T cells in Susac syndrome. The wider study: Patients with Susac syndrome had blood drawn and were at that point therapy-naive, on corticosteroids, or on intravenous immunoglobulin alone.

From blood CD8+ and CD4+ T cells, TCR beta sequences were generated. The sequenced material came from CD8+ T cells from PBMCs. This receptor was obtained from a human donor with Susac syndrome. V gene TRBV13 combines with J gene TRBJ2-1, with D perhaps matching TRBD1 or TRBD2 (6 bases each). CDR3 in DNA: TGTGCCAGCAGCCCCCAGACTAGGGGGGCCTACAATGAGCAGTTCTTC. Its protein product is CASSPQTRGAYNEQFF.